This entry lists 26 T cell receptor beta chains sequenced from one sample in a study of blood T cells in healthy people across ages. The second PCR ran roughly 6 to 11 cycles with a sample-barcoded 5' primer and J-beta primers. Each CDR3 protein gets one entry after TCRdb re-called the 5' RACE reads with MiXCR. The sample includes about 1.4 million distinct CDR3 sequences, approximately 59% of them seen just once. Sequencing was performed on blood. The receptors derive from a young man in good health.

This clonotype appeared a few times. CDR3 protein: CSLTGNRGVKEQYF. The CDR3 nucleotides are TGCAGTCTGACGGGGAACAGGGGTGTGAAAGAGCAGTACTTC. This chain links TRBV20-1 with TRBJ2-7, with 7 bases lining up with TRBD1. Unmatched junction bases numbered 17, after V lost 8 bases and J lost 7 bases. In germline, CDR1 is DFQATT, CDR2 SNEGSKA (reference sequence). The CDR3 runs to 14 residues.

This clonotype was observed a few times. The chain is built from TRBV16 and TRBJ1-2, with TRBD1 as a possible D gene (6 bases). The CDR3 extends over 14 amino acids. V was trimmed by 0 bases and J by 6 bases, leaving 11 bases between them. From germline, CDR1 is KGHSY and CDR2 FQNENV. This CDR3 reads CASSQSTGFNGYTF. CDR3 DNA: TGTGCCAGCAGCCAATCAACAGGGTTCAATGGCTACACCTTC.

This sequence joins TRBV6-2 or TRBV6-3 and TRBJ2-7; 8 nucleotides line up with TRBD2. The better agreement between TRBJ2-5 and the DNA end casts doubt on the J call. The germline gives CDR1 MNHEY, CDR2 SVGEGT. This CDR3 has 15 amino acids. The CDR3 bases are TGTGCCAGCAGTGATAGGACTAGCCTAGGAGAGACCCAGTACTTC. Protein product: CASSDRTSLGETQYF.

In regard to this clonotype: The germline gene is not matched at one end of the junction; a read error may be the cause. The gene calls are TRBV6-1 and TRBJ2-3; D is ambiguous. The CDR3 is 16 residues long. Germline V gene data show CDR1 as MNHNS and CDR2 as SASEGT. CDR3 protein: CASNELGLIVTDTQYF. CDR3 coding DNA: TGTGCCAGCAATGAACTGGGGTTGATAGTGACAGATACGCAGTATTTT.

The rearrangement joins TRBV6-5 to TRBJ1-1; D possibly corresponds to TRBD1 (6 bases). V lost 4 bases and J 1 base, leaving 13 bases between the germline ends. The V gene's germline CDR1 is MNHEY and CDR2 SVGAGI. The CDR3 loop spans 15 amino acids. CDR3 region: CASSSPGHTNTEAFF. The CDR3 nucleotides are TGTGCCAGCAGTTCTCCGGGACACACGAACACTGAAGCTTTCTTT.

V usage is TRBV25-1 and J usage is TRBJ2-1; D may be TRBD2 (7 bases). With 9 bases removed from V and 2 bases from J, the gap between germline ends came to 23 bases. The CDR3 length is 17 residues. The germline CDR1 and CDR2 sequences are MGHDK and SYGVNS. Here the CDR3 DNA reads TGTGCCAGGAGGGAGGGGAGGGACACCCATCCCTACAATGAGCAGTTCTTC. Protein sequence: CARREGRDTHPYNEQFF.

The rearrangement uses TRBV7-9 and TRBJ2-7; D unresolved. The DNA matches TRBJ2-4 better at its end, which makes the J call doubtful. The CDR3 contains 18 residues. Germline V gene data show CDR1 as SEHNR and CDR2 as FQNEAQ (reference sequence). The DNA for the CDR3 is TGTGCCAGCAGCCAGTCCCCTCCCCTTTATGGGGTGGGAAACATTCAGTACTTC. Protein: CASSQSPPLYGVGNIQYF.

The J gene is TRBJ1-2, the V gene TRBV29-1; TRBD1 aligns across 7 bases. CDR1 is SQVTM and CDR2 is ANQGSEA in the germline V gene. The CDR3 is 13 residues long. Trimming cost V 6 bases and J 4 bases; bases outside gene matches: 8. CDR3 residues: CSVTDRTSYGYTF. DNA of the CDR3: TGCAGCGTGACGGACAGGACTAGCTATGGCTACACCTTC.

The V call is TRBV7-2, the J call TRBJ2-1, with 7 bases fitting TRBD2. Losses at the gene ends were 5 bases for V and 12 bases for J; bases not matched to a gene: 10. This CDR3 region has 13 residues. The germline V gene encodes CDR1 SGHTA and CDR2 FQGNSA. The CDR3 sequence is CASSNQLALGQFF. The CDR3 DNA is TGTGCCAGCAGCAACCAACTAGCGTTAGGGCAGTTCTTC. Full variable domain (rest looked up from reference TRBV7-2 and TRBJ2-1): GAGVSQSPSNKVTEKGKDVELRCDPISGHTALYWYRQSLGQGLEFLIYFQGNSAPDKSGLPSDRFSAERTGGSVSTLTIQRTQQEDSAVYLCASSNQLALGQFFGPGTRLTVL.

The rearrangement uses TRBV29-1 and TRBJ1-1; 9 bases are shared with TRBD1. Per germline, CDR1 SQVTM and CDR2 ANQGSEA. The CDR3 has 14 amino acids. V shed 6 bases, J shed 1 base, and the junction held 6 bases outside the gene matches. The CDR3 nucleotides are TGCAGCGTGGCTACAGGGGGCTGGAACACTGAAGCTTTCTTT. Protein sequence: CSVATGGWNTEAFF.

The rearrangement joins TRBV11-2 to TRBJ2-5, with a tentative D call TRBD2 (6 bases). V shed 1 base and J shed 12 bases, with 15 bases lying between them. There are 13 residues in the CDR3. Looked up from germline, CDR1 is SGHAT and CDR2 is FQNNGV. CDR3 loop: CASSLVGRDFKYF. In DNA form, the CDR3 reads TGTGCCAGCAGCTTAGTTGGCAGGGACTTTAAGTACTTC.

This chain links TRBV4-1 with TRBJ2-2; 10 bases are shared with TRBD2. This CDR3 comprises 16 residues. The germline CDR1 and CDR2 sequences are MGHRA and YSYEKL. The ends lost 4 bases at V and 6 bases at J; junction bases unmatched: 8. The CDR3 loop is CASSRPSSGSPGELFF. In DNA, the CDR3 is TGCGCCAGCAGCCGGCCGTCTAGCGGGAGTCCCGGGGAGCTGTTTTTT.

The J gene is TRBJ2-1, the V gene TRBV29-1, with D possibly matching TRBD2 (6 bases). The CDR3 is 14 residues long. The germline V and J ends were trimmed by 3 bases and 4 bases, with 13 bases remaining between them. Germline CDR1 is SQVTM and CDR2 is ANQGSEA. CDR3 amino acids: CSVEGPSDYNEQFF. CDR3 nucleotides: TGCAGCGTTGAGGGCCCTAGCGATTACAATGAGCAGTTCTTC.

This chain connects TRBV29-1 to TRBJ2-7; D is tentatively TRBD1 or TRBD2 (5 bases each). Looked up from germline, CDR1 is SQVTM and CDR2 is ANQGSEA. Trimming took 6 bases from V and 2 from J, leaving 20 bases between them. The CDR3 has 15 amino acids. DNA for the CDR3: TGCAGCGTGCAGGGTGGGGCCGCGGGCGCCTACGAGCAGTACTTC. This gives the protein CSVQGGAAGAYEQYF.

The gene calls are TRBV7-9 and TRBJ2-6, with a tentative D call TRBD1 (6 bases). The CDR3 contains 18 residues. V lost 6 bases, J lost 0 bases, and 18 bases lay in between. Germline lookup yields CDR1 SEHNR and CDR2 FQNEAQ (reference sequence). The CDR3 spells CASRPDEGVLSGANVLTF. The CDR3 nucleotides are TGTGCCAGCAGGCCCGATGAGGGGGTGCTCTCTGGGGCCAACGTCCTGACTTTC.

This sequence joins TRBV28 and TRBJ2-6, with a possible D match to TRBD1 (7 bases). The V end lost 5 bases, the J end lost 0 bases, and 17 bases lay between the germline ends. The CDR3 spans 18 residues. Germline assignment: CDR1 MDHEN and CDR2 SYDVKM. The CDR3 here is CASSRRDRYPSGANVLTF. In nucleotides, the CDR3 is TGTGCCAGCAGTAGGAGGGACAGATATCCCTCTGGGGCCAACGTCCTGACTTTC.

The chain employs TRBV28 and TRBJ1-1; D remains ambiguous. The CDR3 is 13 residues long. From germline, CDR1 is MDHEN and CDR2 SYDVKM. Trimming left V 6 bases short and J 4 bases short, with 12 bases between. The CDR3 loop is CASSQHVVTEAFF. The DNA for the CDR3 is TGTGCCAGCAGCCAACATGTTGTCACTGAAGCTTTCTTT.

The CDR3 DNA reads TGCAGTGCCCCCAGAGTGCAGGGAGAGAGGGCAGATACGCAGTATTTT. Translation: CSAPRVQGERADTQYF. The chain links TRBV20-1 to TRBJ2-3; D is tentatively TRBD1 or TRBD2 (5 bases each). V shed 6 bases and J shed 4 bases, with 23 bases lying between them. Germline V gene sequence: CDR1 DFQATT, CDR2 SNEGSKA (reference sequence). This CDR3 comprises 16 residues.

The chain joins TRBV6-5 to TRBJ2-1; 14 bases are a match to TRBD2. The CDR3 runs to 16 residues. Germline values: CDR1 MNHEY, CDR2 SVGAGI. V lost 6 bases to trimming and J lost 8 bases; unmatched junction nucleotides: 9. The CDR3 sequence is CASRETSGRVIDEQFF. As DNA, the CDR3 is TGTGCCAGCAGGGAGACTAGCGGGAGGGTTATCGATGAGCAGTTCTTC.

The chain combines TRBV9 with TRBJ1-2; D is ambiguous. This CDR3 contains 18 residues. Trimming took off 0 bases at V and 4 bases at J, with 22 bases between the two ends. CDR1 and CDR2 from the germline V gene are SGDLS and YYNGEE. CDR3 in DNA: TGTGCCAGCAGCGTAGCGCCGGGAACCACCAGCGTACTCTATGGCTACACCTTC. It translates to CASSVAPGTTSVLYGYTF.

In DNA, the CDR3 is TGTGCCAGCAGTGAGAGGGTCTATGGCTACACCTTC. This translates into CASSERVYGYTF. This chain uses TRBV12-3 or TRBV12-4 with TRBJ1-2; no firm D call. Deletions cut 5 bases from V and 4 bases from J, with 8 bases between. The CDR3 contains 12 residues.

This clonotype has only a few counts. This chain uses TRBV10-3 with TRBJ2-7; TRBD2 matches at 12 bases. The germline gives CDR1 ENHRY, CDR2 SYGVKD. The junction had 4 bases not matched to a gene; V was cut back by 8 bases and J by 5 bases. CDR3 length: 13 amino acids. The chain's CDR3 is CAIRASGGDEQYF. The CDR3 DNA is TGTGCCATCCGCGCTAGCGGGGGGGACGAGCAGTACTTC.

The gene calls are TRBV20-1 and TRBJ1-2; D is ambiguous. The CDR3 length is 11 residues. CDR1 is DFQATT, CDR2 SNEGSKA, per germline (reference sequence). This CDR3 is CTRLGWDGYTF. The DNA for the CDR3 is TGCACCCGGTTAGGGTGGGATGGCTACACCTTC.

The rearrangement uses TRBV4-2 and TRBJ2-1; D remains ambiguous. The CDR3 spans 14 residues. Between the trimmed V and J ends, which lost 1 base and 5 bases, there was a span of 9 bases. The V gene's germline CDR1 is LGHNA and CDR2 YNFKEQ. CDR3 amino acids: CASSQAKADNEQFF. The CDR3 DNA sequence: TGTGCCAGCAGCCAAGCGAAAGCCGACAATGAGCAGTTCTTC.

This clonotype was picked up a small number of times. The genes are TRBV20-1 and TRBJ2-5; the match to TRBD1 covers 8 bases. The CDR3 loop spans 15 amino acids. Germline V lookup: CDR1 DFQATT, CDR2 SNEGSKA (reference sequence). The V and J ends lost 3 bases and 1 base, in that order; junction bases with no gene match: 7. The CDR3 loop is CSASQRTGPQETQYF. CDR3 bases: TGCAGTGCTAGTCAGAGGACAGGGCCCCAAGAGACCCAGTACTTC.

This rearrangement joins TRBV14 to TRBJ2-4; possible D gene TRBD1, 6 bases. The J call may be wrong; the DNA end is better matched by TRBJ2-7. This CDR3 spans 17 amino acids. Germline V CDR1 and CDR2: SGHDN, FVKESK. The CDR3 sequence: CASSQDYKQGRSYEQYF. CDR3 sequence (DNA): TGTGCCAGCAGCCAAGATTACAAGCAGGGGCGATCATACGAGCAGTACTTC.